This T cell receptor (beta chain) derives from a study of blood T cell repertoires in COVID-19. About the study: COVID-19 samples collected from the United States, Italy and Spain covered acute and convalescent phases.

Per the study methods: Reference gene primers were amplified, and this amplification served to estimate nucleated cell counts. Using immunoSEQ multiplex PCR, the repertoire was profiled, and TCRdb retains in-frame clones only, with some absent. Clone size and V and J calls were adopted from that table, with D and trimming inferred from the DNA. The data show around 200,000 clones, about nine tenths seen once. Germline V lookup: CDR1 MGHDK, CDR2 SYGVNS. V lost 1 base and J 6 bases, leaving 12 bases between the germline ends. The CDR3 covers 14 residues. V usage is TRBV25-1 and J usage is TRBJ1-1; D is uncertain. This receptor was identified in a man aged 45-60 years with acute or convalescent COVID-19. Sample: peripheral blood. The CDR3 loop is CASSESQVGSEAFF. In DNA form, the CDR3 reads TGTGCCAGCAGTGAATCCCAGGTAGGATCTGAAGCTTTCTTT. The variable domain in full, completed from reference TRBV25-1 and TRBJ1-1, reads EADIYQTPRYLVIGTGKKITLECSQTMGHDKMYWYQQDPGMELHLIHYSYGVNSTEKGDLSSESTVSRIRTEHFPLTLESARPSHTSQYLCASSESQVGSEAFFGQGTRLTVV.